The clone carrying this TCR beta chain was detected only a few times. The data stem from a study of regulatory T cells in long-lasting Graves disease. Time point noted: newly diagnosed GD, antithyroid drugs for less than 3 months. PBMC RNA served as the TCR library source. V lost 3 bases and J lost 0; bases outside the gene matches: 7. Germline values: CDR1 DFQATT, CDR2 SNEGSKA (reference sequence). The CDR3 length is 15 residues. Arm-PCR of CDR3 regions and iRepertoire HTBI primers were used to build TCR beta libraries. TCRdb reanalysed the multiplex PCR reads using MiXCR and keeps one entry per CDR3 protein. This table holds 550,000 to 600,000 distinct CDR3 sequences, more than 15% found once. These same records also appear under a second study, on T cells in Graves' hyperthyroidism and ophthalmopathy.

The origin of this receptor is a man younger than 30 with Graves disease. The sample consisted of peripheral blood mononuclear cells (PBMCs), taken at new diagnosis, from a patient treated with antithyroid drugs. The V gene is TRBV20-1, the J gene TRBJ2-7; TRBD2 aligns across 8 bases. DNA of the CDR3: TGCAGTGCTAGTGGGCGGGGGACTAGCTCCTACGAGCAGTACTTC. This translates into CSASGRGTSSYEQYF.